Shown below are 30 T cell receptor beta chains from a single sample sequenced in a study of blood T cell repertoires in COVID-19. Only in-frame clones appear in the TCRdb table, and some are missing; sequencing was by immunoSEQ multiplex PCR. The data hold about 140,000 clones, with around 86% observed a single time. The specimen sequenced was peripheral blood. These TCRs come from a woman aged 80 or over with acute or convalescent COVID-19.

The rearrangement links TRBV19 to TRBJ1-2, with a weak D call TRBD1 (5 bases). V gave up 8 bases and J gave up 4 bases, with 20 bases separating them. The germline V gene has CDR1 LNHDA and CDR2 SQIVND (reference sequence). CDR3 length: 15 residues. This CDR3 is CASAQSGQKLYGYTF. In nucleotides, the CDR3 is TGTGCCAGTGCCCAGTCAGGGCAGAAACTCTATGGCTACACCTTC. The full variable domain, completed using reference TRBV19 and TRBJ1-2, is DGGITQSPKYLFRKEGQNVTLSCEQNLNHDAMYWYRQDPGQGLRLIYYSQIVNDFQKGDIAEGYSVSREKKESFPLTVTSAQKNPTAFYLCASAQSGQKLYGYTFGSGTRLTVV.

This sequence joins TRBV28 and TRBJ1-1; 8 bases are shared with TRBD1. The length of the CDR3 is 16 residues. The trim removed 4 bases at V and 4 bases at J, leaving 11 bases unmatched. Germline CDR1 reads MDHEN; CDR2 reads SYDVKM. The CDR3 sequence: CASSSHDRGEGTEAFF. The DNA for the CDR3 is TGTGCCAGCAGTTCTCATGACAGGGGCGAGGGCACTGAAGCTTTCTTT.

V is TRBV6-2 or TRBV6-3 and J is TRBJ2-1; 15 bases line up with TRBD2. The CDR3 is 14 amino acids. Germline loops: CDR1 MNHEY, CDR2 SVGEGT. J gave up 12 bases and V 6 bases, and 6 bases lay outside the gene matches. The chain's CDR3 is CASSGTSGGRGQFF. The CDR3 bases are TGTGCCAGCAGCGGGACTAGCGGGGGGAGGGGGCAGTTCTTC.

CDR3 loop: CATSDSPGGTYGYTF. The CDR3 DNA reads TGTGCCACCAGTGATAGCCCAGGGGGTACCTATGGCTACACCTTC. The J gene is TRBJ1-2, the V gene TRBV24-1; 7 nucleotides line up with TRBD1. Germline values: CDR1 KGHDR, CDR2 SFDVKD. CDR3 length equals 15 residues. Trimming at V came to 3 bases and at J to 4 bases, leaving 7 bases not matched to a gene.

This clone was detected once. The chain joins TRBV10-3 to TRBJ1-1, with D tentatively TRBD1 (6 bases). V was trimmed by 6 bases and J by 6 bases, leaving 26 bases between them. The CDR3 is made up of 17 amino acids. CDR1 is ENHRY, CDR2 SYGVKD, per germline. CDR3 sequence: CAIRNGDTVFLGPEAFF. The CDR3 DNA sequence: TGTGCCATCAGGAATGGGGACACGGTCTTTTTAGGTCCTGAAGCTTTCTTT.

This chain joins TRBV2 and TRBJ2-5; TRBD2 is a possible D gene (6 bases). The CDR3 loop spans 13 amino acids. Germline CDR1 and CDR2: SNHLY and FYNNEI. The DNA of the CDR3 is TGTGCGACCGGGGGTAGCGGCCAAGAGACCCAGTACTTC. Amino acids: CATGGSGQETQYF. Full variable domain (rest looked up from reference TRBV2 and TRBJ2-5): EPEVTQTPSHQVTQMGQEVILRCVPISNHLYFYWYRQILGQKVEFLVSFYNNEISEKSEIFDDQFSVERPDGSNFTLKIRSTKLEDSAMYFCATGGSGQETQYFGPGTRLLVL.

V gene TRBV5-6 combines with J gene TRBJ1-1; the D gene is possibly TRBD1 (6 bases). V was cut by 6 bases and J by 10 bases, with 19 bases left in between. Germline V gene sequence: CDR1 SGHDT, CDR2 YYEEEE. This CDR3 has 13 amino acids. CDR3 sequence reads: CASTLIRGRGAFF. CDR3 in DNA: TGTGCCAGCACCCTGATCAGGGGAAGGGGAGCTTTCTTT.

This sequence joins TRBV5-1 and TRBJ2-7; 7 nucleotides match TRBD1. The germline CDR1 and CDR2 sequences are SGHRS and YFSETQ. The CDR3 length is 14 residues. The ends lost 4 bases at V and 6 bases at J; junction bases unmatched: 10. CDR3 residues: CASSAQGVLSEQYF. The CDR3 DNA is TGCGCCAGCAGCGCCCAGGGGGTTCTCTCCGAGCAGTACTTC.

Remarks on this clone: The sample holds other DNA sequences that translate to the same CDR3. The chain has TRBV4-2 and TRBJ1-3; D is possibly TRBD1 (5 bases). In germline, CDR1 is LGHNA, CDR2 YNFKEQ. There are 15 residues in the CDR3. V was clipped by 4 bases and J by 1 base, with 11 bases between them. CDR3 DNA sequence: TGTGCCAGCAGCCTTCGCGGGGGGTCTGGAAACACCATATATTTT. It encodes CASSLRGGSGNTIYF.

The rearrangement links TRBV7-9 to TRBJ1-5, with D uncertain. This CDR3 is 14 amino acids long. The V end was cut by 4 bases, the J end by 5 bases, with 12 bases between. Germline V gene lookup returns CDR1 SEHNR and CDR2 FQNEAQ (reference sequence). The DNA for the CDR3 is TGTGCCAGCAGCTCGGGATTTTCGGATCAGCCCCAGCATTTT. It encodes CASSSGFSDQPQHF. The entire variable domain, with the rest obtained from reference TRBV7-9 and TRBJ1-5, is as follows: DTGVSQNPRHKITKRGQNVTFRCDPISEHNRLYWYRQTLGQGPEFLTYFQNEAQLEKSRLLSDRFSAERPKGSFSTLEIQRTEQGDSAMYLCASSSGFSDQPQHFGDGTRLSIL.

The chain couples TRBV9 to TRBJ2-1; 9 bases map to TRBD2. Germline assignment: CDR1 SGDLS and CDR2 YYNGEE. This CDR3 has 16 amino acids. With 2 bases clipped from V and 12 bases from J, the junction kept 15 bases outside the gene matches. As DNA, the CDR3 is TGTGCCAGCAGCGTCCCTCGGGGCGGGGGGGCCGTTGGGCAGTTCTTC. Translating gives CASSVPRGGGAVGQFF.

The rearrangement joins TRBV28 to TRBJ1-6; D is unresolved. The CDR3 runs to 12 residues. Trimming cost V 4 bases and J 10 bases, with 8 bases left between them. In germline, CDR1 is MDHEN, CDR2 SYDVKM. CDR3 loop: CASSSTRSPLHF. CDR3 sequence (DNA): TGTGCCAGCAGTTCGACAAGGTCACCCCTCCACTTT.

The chain has TRBV29-1 and TRBJ2-3; possibly TRBD1 for D (6 bases). CDR3 length equals 13 residues. Germline assignment: CDR1 SQVTM and CDR2 ANQGSEA. Trimming cost V 3 bases and J 2 bases, with 9 bases left between them. The CDR3 nucleotides are TGCAGCGTTGACCGGACAGACACAGATACGCAGTATTTT. This translates into CSVDRTDTDTQYF.

The J gene is TRBJ2-1, the V gene TRBV9; a weak D match, TRBD2 (5 bases). The CDR3 is made up of 13 amino acids. The V gene's germline CDR1 is SGDLS and CDR2 YYNGEE. V was cut by 4 bases and J by 7 bases, with 12 bases left in between. The CDR3, as DNA: TGTGCCAGCAGCTTCCTCCCGGGAAATGAGCAGTTCTTC. This sequence encodes CASSFLPGNEQFF.

The chain recombines TRBV29-1 with TRBJ2-5; unclear D gene. Germline CDR1 is SQVTM and CDR2 is ANQGSEA. Trimming stripped 4 bases from V and 2 bases from J, with 8 bases between. The CDR3 contains 12 residues. The CDR3 sequence: CSVAARQETQYF. In DNA form, the CDR3 reads TGCAGCGTTGCTGCACGGCAAGAGACCCAGTACTTC. Drawing the rest from reference TRBV29-1 and TRBJ2-5, the complete variable domain is SAVISQKPSRDICQRGTSLTIQCQVDSQVTMMFWYRQQPGQSLTLIATANQGSEATYESGFVIDKFPISRPNLTFSTLTVSNMSPEDSSIYLCSVAARQETQYFGPGTRLLVL.

The chain combines TRBV25-1 with TRBJ2-7; 10 nucleotides line up with TRBD2. This CDR3 has 12 amino acids. The germline CDR1 and CDR2 sequences are MGHDK and SYGVNS. Trimming removed 6 bases from V and 12 bases from J; junction bases left unmatched: 8. The DNA for the CDR3 is TGTGCCAGCAGAAGAACCGGGACTAGCGTGTACTTC. It yields the protein CASRRTGTSVYF.

The genes are TRBV7-9 and TRBJ1-6; 9 bases align to TRBD1. The length of the CDR3 is 16 residues. Germline loops: CDR1 SEHNR, CDR2 FQNEAQ (reference sequence). V was clipped by 8 bases and J by 9 bases; unmatched bases: 14. The CDR3 reads CASGHIAGTGSSPLHF. Written as DNA, the CDR3 is TGTGCCAGCGGCCATATCGCCGGGACAGGGAGTTCACCCCTCCACTTT.

The genes are TRBV4-1 and TRBJ2-5; D perhaps matches TRBD1 (5 bases). Deletions cut 4 bases from V and 5 bases from J, with 8 bases between. The CDR3 covers 12 residues. Germline loops: CDR1 MGHRA, CDR2 YSYEKL. The CDR3 sequence is CASSRTRETQYF. CDR3 nucleotides: TGCGCCAGCAGCCGGACACGGGAGACCCAGTACTTC.

This clone appeared a single time. The chain links TRBV2 to TRBJ2-1; TRBD2 is a possible D gene (5 bases). The CDR3 length is 15 residues. Trimming pared 6 bases from V and 3 bases from J, leaving 15 bases between. CDR1 is SNHLY, CDR2 FYNNEI, per germline. In DNA, the CDR3 is TGTGCCAGCAGATTTTTCCTTGAGGGCTACAATGAGCAGTTCTTC. Translation: CASRFFLEGYNEQFF. The whole variable domain, filled in from reference TRBV2 and TRBJ2-1, reads EPEVTQTPSHQVTQMGQEVILRCVPISNHLYFYWYRQILGQKVEFLVSFYNNEISEKSEIFDDQFSVERPDGSNFTLKIRSTKLEDSAMYFCASRFFLEGYNEQFFGPGTRLTVL.

The V call is TRBV23-1, the J call TRBJ2-2; 7 bases are a match to TRBD1. TRBV23-1 carries the ORF label, with uncertain function. This CDR3 contains 19 residues. Trimming took 8 bases from V and 0 from J; bases not matched to a gene: 18. CDR3 amino acids: CASDKATGTHRANTGELFF. As DNA, the CDR3 is TGCGCCAGCGACAAGGCGACAGGGACGCACAGGGCGAACACCGGGGAGCTGTTTTTT.

This clone was seen a handful of times. V is TRBV2 and J is TRBJ2-7; weak D call: TRBD1 (6 bases). V gave up 2 bases and J gave up 5 bases, with 13 bases separating them. Germline V lookup: CDR1 SNHLY, CDR2 FYNNEI. This CDR3 region has 14 residues. CDR3 nucleotides: TGTGCCAGCAGTGAATTACAGGGTTATGACGAGCAGTACTTC. This translates into CASSELQGYDEQYF. Full variable domain (rest looked up from reference TRBV2 and TRBJ2-7): EPEVTQTPSHQVTQMGQEVILRCVPISNHLYFYWYRQILGQKVEFLVSFYNNEISEKSEIFDDQFSVERPDGSNFTLKIRSTKLEDSAMYFCASSELQGYDEQYFGPGTRLTVT.

This chain links TRBV7-8 with TRBJ2-3, with D perhaps TRBD2 (6 bases). The CDR3 sequence is 15 residues long. Trimming shortened V by 0 bases and J by 4 bases, and 11 bases separated the two germline ends. Germline loops: CDR1 SGHVS, CDR2 FQNEAQ. CDR3 protein: CASSLAPGSSDTQYF. CDR3 coding DNA: TGTGCCAGCAGCTTAGCGCCCGGGAGCTCAGATACGCAGTATTTT.

This chain joins TRBV28 and TRBJ1-6; D may be TRBD1 (5 bases). Germline-derived CDR1 and CDR2 are MDHEN and SYDVKM. The V end was cut by 3 bases, the J end by 10 bases, with 10 bases between. CDR3 length equals 13 residues. The CDR3 DNA reads as TGTGCCAGCAGTTTTCAGGGTGGGTCACCCCTCCACTTT. It yields the protein CASSFQGGSPLHF.

This clone was recorded only once. The chain uses TRBV7-2 and TRBJ2-1; TRBD2 is a possible D gene (5 bases). The CDR3 length is 14 residues. Trimming pared 3 bases from V and 8 bases from J, leaving 14 bases between. The germline V gene has CDR1 SGHTA and CDR2 FQGNSA. CDR3 amino acids: CASSFAGGPDEQFF. The CDR3 DNA is TGTGCCAGCAGCTTTGCTGGCGGGCCGGATGAGCAGTTCTTC.

The chain recombines TRBV30 with TRBJ2-3, with TRBD2 identical over 8 bases. The CDR3 totals 14 residues. Germline CDR1 and CDR2: GTSNPN and SVGIG (reference sequence). J was trimmed by 3 bases and V by 4 bases; bases with no gene match: 6. The CDR3 loop is CAWTISGVTDTQYF. CDR3 bases: TGTGCCTGGACCATTAGCGGGGTGACAGATACGCAGTATTTT.

The rearrangement links TRBV28 to TRBJ1-2, with D possibly being TRBD1 (5 bases). Trimming removed 1 base at V and 12 bases at J, with 18 bases between. The CDR3 has 14 residues. CDR1 is MDHEN, CDR2 SYDVKM, per germline. CDR3 region: CASSLYGGGGGHTF. CDR3 coding DNA: TGTGCCAGCAGTTTATATGGGGGAGGCGGAGGCCACACCTTC.

The CDR3 reads CASSIGGPDTQYF. For the CDR3, the DNA is TGCGCCAGCAGCATCGGGGGACCAGATACGCAGTATTTT. The chain combines TRBV5-1 with TRBJ2-3; perhaps TRBD2 as D (6 bases). CDR3 size: 13 residues. Germline CDR1 SGHRS, CDR2 YFSETQ. Between the trimmed V and J ends, which lost 4 bases and 4 bases, there was a span of 10 bases.

The chain's CDR3 is CASSLDRVNTGELFF. For the CDR3, the DNA is TGCGCCAGCAGCTTAGACAGAGTTAACACCGGGGAGCTGTTTTTT. The chain carries TRBV5-1 and TRBJ2-2; tentative D call: TRBD1 (5 bases). The CDR3 covers 15 residues. Germline V gives CDR1 SGHRS, CDR2 YFSETQ. Trimming removed 2 bases from V and 2 bases from J, with 10 bases in between.

The rearrangement links TRBV3-1 (or the pseudogene TRBV3-2) to TRBJ2-5; possibly TRBD2 for D (5 bases). The V end lost 4 bases, the J end lost 9 bases, and 12 bases lay between the germline ends. The CDR3 has 12 amino acids. Germline V gene sequence: CDR1 LGHDT, CDR2 YNNKEL (reference sequence). CDR3: CASSPPRGAQYF. DNA for the CDR3: TGTGCCAGCAGCCCCCCCCGGGGAGCCCAGTACTTC.

The V gene is TRBV3-1 (or the pseudogene TRBV3-2), the J gene TRBJ1-5; the D is unclear. V lost 0 bases, J lost 1 base, and 16 bases lay in between. Germline V lookup: CDR1 LGHDT, CDR2 YNNKEL (reference sequence). The CDR3 consists of 18 residues. The CDR3 nucleotides read TGTGCCAGCAGCCAAGACAGGATGGTAAGATACAGCAATCAGCCCCAGCATTTT. Translating it yields CASSQDRMVRYSNQPQHF.